These 6 T cell receptor beta chains share one sample of origin, sequenced in a study of human T cells and chemical hapten exposure. The time point here: patch test 2, 6 weeks after DPC sensitization. Treatment defined: therapeutic diphenylcyclopropenone sensitization with weekly scalp DPC. Using its own MiXCR run on the RACE reads, TCRdb lists one record per CDR3 protein. The sample shows around 360,000 distinct CDR3 sequences, 6% to 7% of them seen only once. The sequenced sample was whole blood, obtained in connection with sensitization to the hapten diphenylcyclopropenone (DPC). The origin of the receptors is a woman between 18 and 30 years old with alopecia areata. Some clones in this sample may be carry-over from other donors' samples.

This clonotype was counted at least ten times. The rearrangement joins TRBV7-3 to TRBJ1-6, with D possibly being TRBD1 (6 bases). The V gene lost 4 bases and the J gene lost 11 bases, with 12 bases spanning the gap. The CDR3 is made up of 13 amino acids. Germline V lookup: CDR1 SGHTA, CDR2 FQGTGA. DNA of the CDR3: TGTGCCAGCAGCTCCTATTCAGGGGCACCCCTCCACTTT. It yields the protein CASSSYSGAPLHF.

This clonotype was detected ten times or more. The chain carries TRBV7-3 and TRBJ2-7; D unclear. The ends were cut back, 4 bases at V and 4 bases at J, with 5 bases in the middle. The CDR3 runs 11 residues. CDR1 and CDR2 from the germline V gene are SGHTA and FQGTGA. The CDR3 sequence: CASSYQYEQYF. In DNA, the CDR3 is TGTGCCAGCAGCTACCAGTACGAGCAGTACTTC. The full variable domain, rest sourced from reference TRBV7-3 and TRBJ2-7, is GAGVSQTPSNKVTEKGKYVELRCDPISGHTALYWYRQSLGQGPEFLIYFQGTGAADDSGLPNDRFFAVRPEGSVSTLKIQRTERGDSAVYLCASSYQYEQYFGPGTRLTVT.

This clonotype has a handful of counts. The CDR3 coding sequence is TGTGCCAGCAGCCCCCGCCTGGAGACCCAGTACTTC. It is translated as CASSPRLETQYF. The chain has TRBV7-2 and TRBJ2-5; D gene unclear. Germline CDR1 SGHTA, CDR2 FQGNSA. The V end was cut by 5 bases, the J end by 5 bases, with 9 bases between. This CDR3 is built from 12 residues.

This clonotype has more than one count but fewer than ten. The gene calls are TRBV5-5 and TRBJ2-7; D unclear. V shed 4 bases and J shed 3 bases, with 8 bases lying between them. The CDR3 has 12 residues. Per the germline V gene, CDR1 is SGHKS and CDR2 is YYEKEE (reference sequence). The CDR3 spells CASSPYDYEQYF. In DNA form, the CDR3 reads TGTGCCAGCAGCCCATACGACTACGAGCAGTACTTC.

This clonotype was found a few times. The chain has TRBV12-3 or TRBV12-4 and TRBJ2-1; weak D call: TRBD2 (6 bases). Between the trimmed V and J ends, which lost 5 bases and 5 bases, there was a span of 16 bases. The CDR3 sequence is 15 residues long. The DNA for the CDR3 is TGTGCCAGCAGTCCTCACAAGGACTATAACAATGAGCAGTTCTTC. Residues: CASSPHKDYNNEQFF.

The chain employs TRBV20-1 and TRBJ2-1; D ambiguous. CDR3 size: 12 residues. V lost 6 bases to trimming and J lost 7 bases, with 13 bases between them. Germline values: CDR1 DFQATT, CDR2 SNEGSKA (reference sequence). The CDR3 coding sequence is TGCAGTGCCCCACGACGGTTTAATGAGCAGTTCTTC. Translation: CSAPRRFNEQFF.